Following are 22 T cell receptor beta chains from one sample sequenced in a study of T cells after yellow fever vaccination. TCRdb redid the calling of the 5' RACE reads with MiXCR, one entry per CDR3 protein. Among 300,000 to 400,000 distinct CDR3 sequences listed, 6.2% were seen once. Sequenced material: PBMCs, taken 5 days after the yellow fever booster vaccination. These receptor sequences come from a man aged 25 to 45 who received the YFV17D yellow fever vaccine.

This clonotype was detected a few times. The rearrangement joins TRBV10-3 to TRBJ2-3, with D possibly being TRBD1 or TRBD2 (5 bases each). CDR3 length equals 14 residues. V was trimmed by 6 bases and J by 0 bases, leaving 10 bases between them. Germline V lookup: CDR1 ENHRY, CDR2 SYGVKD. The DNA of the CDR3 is TGTGCCATCAGAGGGACCACTAGCACAGATACGCAGTATTTT. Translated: CAIRGTTSTDTQYF.

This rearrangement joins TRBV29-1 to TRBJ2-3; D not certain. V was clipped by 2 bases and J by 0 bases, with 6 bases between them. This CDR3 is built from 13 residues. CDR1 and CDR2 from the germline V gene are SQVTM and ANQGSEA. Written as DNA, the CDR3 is TGCAGCGTTGAACCCGGTAGCACAGATACGCAGTATTTT. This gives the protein CSVEPGSTDTQYF.

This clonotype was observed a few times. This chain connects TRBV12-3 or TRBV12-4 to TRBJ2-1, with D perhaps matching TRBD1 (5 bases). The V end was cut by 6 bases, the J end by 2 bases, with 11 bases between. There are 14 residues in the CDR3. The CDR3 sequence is CASSYRRTYNEQFF. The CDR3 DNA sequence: TGTGCCAGCAGCTACAGGCGAACCTACAATGAGCAGTTCTTC.

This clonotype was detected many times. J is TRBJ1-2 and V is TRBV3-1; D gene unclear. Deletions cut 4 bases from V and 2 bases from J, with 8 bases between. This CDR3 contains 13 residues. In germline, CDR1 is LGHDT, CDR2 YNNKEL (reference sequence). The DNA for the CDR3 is TGTGCCAGCAGCCCCAGCGGGAACTATGGCTACACCTTC. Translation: CASSPSGNYGYTF.

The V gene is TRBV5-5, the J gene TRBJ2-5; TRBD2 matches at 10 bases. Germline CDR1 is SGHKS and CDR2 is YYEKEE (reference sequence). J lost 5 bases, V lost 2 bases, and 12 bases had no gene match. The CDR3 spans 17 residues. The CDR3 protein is CASSFMGLAGEGETQYF. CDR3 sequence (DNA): TGTGCCAGCAGCTTTATGGGTCTAGCGGGAGAGGGGGAGACCCAGTACTTC.

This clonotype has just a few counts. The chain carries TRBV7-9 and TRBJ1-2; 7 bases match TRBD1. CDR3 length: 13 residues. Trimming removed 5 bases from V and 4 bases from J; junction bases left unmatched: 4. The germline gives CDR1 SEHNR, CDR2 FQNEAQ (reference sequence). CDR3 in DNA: TGTGCCAGCAGCCGGGACAGCACCTATGGCTACACCTTC. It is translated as CASSRDSTYGYTF.

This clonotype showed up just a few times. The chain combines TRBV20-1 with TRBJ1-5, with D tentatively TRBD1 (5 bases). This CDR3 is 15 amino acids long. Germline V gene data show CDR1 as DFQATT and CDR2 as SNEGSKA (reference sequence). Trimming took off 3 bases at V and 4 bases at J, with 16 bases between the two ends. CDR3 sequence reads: CSASWDGTVNQPQHF. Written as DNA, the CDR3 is TGCAGTGCTAGTTGGGACGGGACGGTGAATCAGCCCCAGCATTTT.

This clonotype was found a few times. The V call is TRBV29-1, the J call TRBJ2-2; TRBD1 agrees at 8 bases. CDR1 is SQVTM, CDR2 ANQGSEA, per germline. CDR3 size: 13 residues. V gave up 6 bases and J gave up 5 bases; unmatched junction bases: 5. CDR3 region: CSVGDRPTGELFF. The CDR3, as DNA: TGCAGCGTCGGGGACAGGCCGACCGGGGAGCTGTTTTTT.

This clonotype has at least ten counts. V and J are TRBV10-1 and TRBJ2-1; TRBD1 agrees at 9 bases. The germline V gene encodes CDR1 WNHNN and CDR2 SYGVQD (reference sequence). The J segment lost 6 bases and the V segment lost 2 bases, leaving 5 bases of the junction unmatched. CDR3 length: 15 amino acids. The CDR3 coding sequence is TGCGCCAGCAGTGAGGGGACAGGGATGGTCAATGAGCAGTTCTTC. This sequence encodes CASSEGTGMVNEQFF.

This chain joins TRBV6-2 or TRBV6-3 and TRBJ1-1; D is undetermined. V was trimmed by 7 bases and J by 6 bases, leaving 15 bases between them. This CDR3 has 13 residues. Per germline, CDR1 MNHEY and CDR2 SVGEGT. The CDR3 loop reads CASTPYADAEAFF. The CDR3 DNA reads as TGTGCCAGCACCCCTTACGCTGATGCTGAAGCTTTCTTT.

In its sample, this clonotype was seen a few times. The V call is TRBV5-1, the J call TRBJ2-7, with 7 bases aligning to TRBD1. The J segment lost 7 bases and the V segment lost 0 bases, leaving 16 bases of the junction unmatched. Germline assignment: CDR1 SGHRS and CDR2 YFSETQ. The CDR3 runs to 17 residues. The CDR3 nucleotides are TGCGCCAGCAGCTTGGCCTGGGTTGAGGGGGCGAGTCGGGAGCAGTACTTC. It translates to CASSLAWVEGASREQYF.

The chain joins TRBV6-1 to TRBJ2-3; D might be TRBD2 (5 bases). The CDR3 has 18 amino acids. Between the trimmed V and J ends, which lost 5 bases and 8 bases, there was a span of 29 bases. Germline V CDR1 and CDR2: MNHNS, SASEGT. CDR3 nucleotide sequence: TGTGCCAGCAGTAGTTACAGCGGCTCCGTCGATCCTTGGGGTACGCAGTATTTT. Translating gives CASSSYSGSVDPWGTQYF.

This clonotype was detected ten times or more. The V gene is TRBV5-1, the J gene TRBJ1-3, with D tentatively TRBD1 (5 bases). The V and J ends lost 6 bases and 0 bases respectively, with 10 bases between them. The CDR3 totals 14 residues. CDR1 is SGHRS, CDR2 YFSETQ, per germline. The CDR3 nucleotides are TGCGCCAGCAAACAGGTGGGCTCTGGAAACACCATATATTTT. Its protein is CASKQVGSGNTIYF.

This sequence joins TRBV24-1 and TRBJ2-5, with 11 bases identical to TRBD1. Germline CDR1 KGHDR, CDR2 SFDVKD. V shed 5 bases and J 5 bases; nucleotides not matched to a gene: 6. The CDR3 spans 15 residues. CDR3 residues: CATSAWTGGRETQYF. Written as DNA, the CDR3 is TGTGCCACCAGTGCCTGGACAGGGGGCCGGGAGACCCAGTACTTC.

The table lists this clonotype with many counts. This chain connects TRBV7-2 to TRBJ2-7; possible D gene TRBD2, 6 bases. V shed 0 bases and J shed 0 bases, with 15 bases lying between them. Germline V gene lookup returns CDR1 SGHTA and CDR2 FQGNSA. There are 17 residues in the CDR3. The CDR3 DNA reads TGTGCCAGCAGCTTAGCCGGGGGACGTAGGAGCTCCTACGAGCAGTACTTC. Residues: CASSLAGGRRSSYEQYF.

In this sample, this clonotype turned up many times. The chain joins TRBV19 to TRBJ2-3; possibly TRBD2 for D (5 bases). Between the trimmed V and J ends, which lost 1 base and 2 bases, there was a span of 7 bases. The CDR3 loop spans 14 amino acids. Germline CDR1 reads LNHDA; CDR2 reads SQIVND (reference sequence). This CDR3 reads CASSIVEDTDTQYF. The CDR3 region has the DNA TGTGCCAGTAGTATAGTGGAGGACACAGATACGCAGTATTTT.

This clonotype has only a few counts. The CDR3 sequence: CASNTWTTTGANVLTF. The DNA for the CDR3 is TGTGCCAGCAATACCTGGACGACCACTGGGGCCAACGTCCTGACTTTC. V is TRBV12-3 or TRBV12-4 and J is TRBJ2-6; unclear D gene. This CDR3 spans 16 amino acids. Trimming removed 7 bases at V and 2 bases at J, with 15 bases between.

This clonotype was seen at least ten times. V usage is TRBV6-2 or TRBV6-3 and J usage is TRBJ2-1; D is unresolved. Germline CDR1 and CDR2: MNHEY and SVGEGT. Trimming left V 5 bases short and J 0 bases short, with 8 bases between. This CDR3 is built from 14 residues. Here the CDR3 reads CASSVQSSYNEQFF. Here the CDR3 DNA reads TGTGCCAGCAGTGTACAGAGCTCCTACAATGAGCAGTTCTTC.

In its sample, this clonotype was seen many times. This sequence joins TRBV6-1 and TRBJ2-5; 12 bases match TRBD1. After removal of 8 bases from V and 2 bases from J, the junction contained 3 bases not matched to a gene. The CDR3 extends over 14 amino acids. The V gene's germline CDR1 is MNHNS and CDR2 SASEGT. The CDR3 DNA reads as TGTGCCAGCTCGGGACAGGGGGCGCAAGAGACCCAGTACTTC. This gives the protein CASSGQGAQETQYF.

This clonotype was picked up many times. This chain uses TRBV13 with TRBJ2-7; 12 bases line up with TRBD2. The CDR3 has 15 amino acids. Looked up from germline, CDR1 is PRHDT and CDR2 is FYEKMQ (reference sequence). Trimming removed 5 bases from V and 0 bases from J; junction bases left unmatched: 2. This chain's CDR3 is CASSPLAGGSYEQYF. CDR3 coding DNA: TGTGCCAGCAGCCCACTAGCGGGAGGCTCCTACGAGCAGTACTTC.

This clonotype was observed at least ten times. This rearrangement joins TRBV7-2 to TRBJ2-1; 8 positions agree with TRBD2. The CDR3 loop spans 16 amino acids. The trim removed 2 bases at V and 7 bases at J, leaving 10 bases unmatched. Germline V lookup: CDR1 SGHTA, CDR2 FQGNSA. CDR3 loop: CASSLRGLVRGNEQFF. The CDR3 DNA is TGTGCCAGCAGCTTAAGGGGACTAGTAAGGGGGAATGAGCAGTTCTTC.

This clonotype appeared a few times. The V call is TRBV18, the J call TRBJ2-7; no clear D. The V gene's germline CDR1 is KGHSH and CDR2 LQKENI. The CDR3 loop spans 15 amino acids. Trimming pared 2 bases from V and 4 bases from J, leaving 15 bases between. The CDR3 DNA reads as TGTGCCAGCTCACCAGACGGGTTTCCACTTTACGAGCAGTACTTC. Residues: CASSPDGFPLYEQYF.